These T cell receptor beta chains were read from a single sample in a study of OX40 agonist ivuxolimab in advanced cancers. The method was immunoSEQ multiplex PCR; TCRdb's version includes in-frame clones alone and lacks a portion of them. The sample holds 73,000 or so clones, around 85% seen once. Specimen: CD4+ or CD8+ T cells sorted from blood, collected in a trial of the OX40 agonist ivuxolimab. Receptor source: an adult with an advanced solid tumor such as melanoma, head and neck, liver or kidney cancer. Both conserved end residues are part of each CDR3. Each record gives: J gene, D gene, clone size, V gene, CDR3 length, CDR3 DNA, CDR3 protein. D genes are given only for firm matches. Some rows have no size entry. The others give once, few or many, or a class for an expanded clone.

j_gene: TRBJ1-2; d_gene: -; abundance: -; v_gene: TRBV5-5; len: 16; CDR3nt: TGTGCCAGCAGCATAAACCTAGGAAGTTTCGGGTTAGGCTACACCTTC; CDR3aa: CASSINLGSFGLGYTF
j_gene: TRBJ2-7; d_gene: -; abundance: -; v_gene: TRBV30; len: 14; CDR3nt: TGTGCCTGGAGTATAGACCTGACCTCCTACGAGCAGTACTTC; CDR3aa: CAWSIDLTSYEQYF
j_gene: TRBJ2-7; d_gene: -; abundance: once; v_gene: TRBV5-1; len: 17; CDR3nt: TGCGCCAGCAGCCTACAACTCGCCGCCGGGCCCCCCTACGAGCAGTACTTC; CDR3aa: CASSLQLAAGPPYEQYF
j_gene: TRBJ2-7; d_gene: -; abundance: -; v_gene: TRBV5-1; len: 13; CDR3nt: TGCGCCAGCAGCTTGTGGTCGGGCTACGAGCAGTACTTC; CDR3aa: CASSLWSGYEQYF
j_gene: TRBJ1-2; d_gene: TRBD1; abundance: once; v_gene: TRBV5-6; len: 14; CDR3nt: TGTGCCAGCAGCAGGGGACAGATCAACTATGGCTACACCTTC; CDR3aa: CASSRGQINYGYTF
j_gene: TRBJ2-2; d_gene: -; abundance: -; v_gene: TRBV7-2; len: 14; CDR3nt: TGTGCCAGCAGCTTAGTATCCCGGACCGGGGAGCTGTTTTTT; CDR3aa: CASSLVSRTGELFF
j_gene: TRBJ2-2; d_gene: TRBD1; abundance: -; v_gene: TRBV4-3; len: 15; CDR3nt: TGCGCCAGCAGCAGTCGGCAGGGGGACACCGGGGAGCTGTTTTTT; CDR3aa: CASSSRQGDTGELFF
j_gene: TRBJ2-3; d_gene: TRBD1; abundance: -; v_gene: TRBV19; len: 14; CDR3nt: TGTGCCAGTAGTACGGACAGGGTCCCAGATACGCAGTATTTT; CDR3aa: CASSTDRVPDTQYF
j_gene: TRBJ2-1; d_gene: TRBD1; abundance: once; v_gene: TRBV5-1; len: 15; CDR3nt: TGCGCCAGCAGCTTGGAGGACAGGGTGCGTGATGAGCAGTTCTTC; CDR3aa: CASSLEDRVRDEQFF
j_gene: TRBJ2-1; d_gene: -; abundance: -; v_gene: TRBV20-1; len: 11; CDR3nt: TGCAGTGCTAGACTATACAATGAGCAGTTCTTC; CDR3aa: CSARLYNEQFF
j_gene: TRBJ1-1; d_gene: TRBD1; abundance: once; v_gene: TRBV5-4; len: 16; CDR3nt: TGTGCCAGCAGCTCACCGGGACAGGGGTCTTACACTGAAGCTTTCTTT; CDR3aa: CASSSPGQGSYTEAFF
j_gene: TRBJ2-3; d_gene: TRBD1; abundance: -; v_gene: TRBV15; len: 18; CDR3nt: TGTGCCACCAGCAGAGAGGGGGGGACAGGGCGGAGCACAGATACGCAGTATTTT; CDR3aa: CATSREGGTGRSTDTQYF
j_gene: TRBJ2-7; d_gene: TRBD1; abundance: -; v_gene: TRBV5-6; len: 14; CDR3nt: TGTGCCAGCAGCTTGGGGGGACAGCCCTACGAGCAGTACTTC; CDR3aa: CASSLGGQPYEQYF
j_gene: TRBJ1-4; d_gene: -; abundance: -; v_gene: TRBV30; len: 15; CDR3nt: TGTGCCTGGAGTGTACCAGGGGCAACTAATGAAAAACTGTTTTTT; CDR3aa: CAWSVPGATNEKLFF
j_gene: TRBJ2-7; d_gene: -; abundance: -; v_gene: TRBV25-1; len: 16; CDR3nt: TGTGCCAGCAGTGAATCCAGGGGAGGCACGACCTACGAGCAGTACTTC; CDR3aa: CASSESRGGTTYEQYF
j_gene: TRBJ2-5; d_gene: TRBD2; abundance: -; v_gene: TRBV5-1; len: 15; CDR3nt: TGCGCCAGCAGCTTGTTATCTAGCGGGCAAGAGACCCAGTACTTC; CDR3aa: CASSLLSSGQETQYF
j_gene: TRBJ1-4; d_gene: TRBD1; abundance: -; v_gene: TRBV4-3; len: 14; CDR3nt: TGCGCCAGCAGCCGAAGGGACAGGGCAGAAAAACTGTTTTTT; CDR3aa: CASSRRDRAEKLFF
j_gene: TRBJ2-1; d_gene: -; abundance: -; v_gene: TRBV7-6; len: 13; CDR3nt: TGTGCCAGCAGCGGGACCTTTTACAATGAGCAGTTCTTC; CDR3aa: CASSGTFYNEQFF
j_gene: TRBJ2-3; d_gene: -; abundance: -; v_gene: TRBV11-3; len: 15; CDR3nt: TGTGCCAGCAGCTTACGAAACATAAACACAGATACGCAGTATTTT; CDR3aa: CASSLRNINTDTQYF
j_gene: TRBJ2-7; d_gene: TRBD2; abundance: -; v_gene: TRBV5-6; len: 14; CDR3nt: TGTGCCAGCAGCTTGTTTCCGGGGGGCTACGAGCAGTACTTC; CDR3aa: CASSLFPGGYEQYF
j_gene: TRBJ2-1; d_gene: TRBD2; abundance: -; v_gene: TRBV29-1; len: 15; CDR3nt: TGCAGCGTTGAGGCGGGGGGAGTACTACACAATGAGCAGTTCTTC; CDR3aa: CSVEAGGVLHNEQFF
j_gene: TRBJ2-7; d_gene: -; abundance: -; v_gene: TRBV11-1; len: 14; CDR3nt: TGTGCCAGCAGCTTACGAAGACAGAACTACGAGCAGTACTTC; CDR3aa: CASSLRRQNYEQYF
j_gene: TRBJ1-2; d_gene: TRBD1; abundance: -; v_gene: TRBV7-2; len: 15; CDR3nt: TGTGCCAGCAGCTTCCGGACAGGGCCTAACTATGGCTACACCTTC; CDR3aa: CASSFRTGPNYGYTF
j_gene: TRBJ2-5; d_gene: TRBD1; abundance: -; v_gene: TRBV18; len: 15; CDR3nt: TGTGCCAGCTCACCATTCGGACAGGGAGGAGAGACCCAGTACTTC; CDR3aa: CASSPFGQGGETQYF
j_gene: TRBJ2-1; d_gene: -; abundance: -; v_gene: TRBV10-3; len: 14; CDR3nt: TGTGCCATCAGTGAGGACAGCTCCTACAATGAGCAGTTCTTC; CDR3aa: CAISEDSSYNEQFF
j_gene: TRBJ1-6; d_gene: -; abundance: -; v_gene: TRBV9; len: 12; CDR3nt: TGTGCCAGCAGCCTCCCGGGTTCACCCCTCCACTTT; CDR3aa: CASSLPGSPLHF
j_gene: TRBJ1-5; d_gene: -; abundance: -; v_gene: TRBV6-5; len: 14; CDR3nt: TGTGCCAGCAGTTACCGGGGCAACAATCAGCCCCAGCATTTT; CDR3aa: CASSYRGNNQPQHF
j_gene: TRBJ2-6; d_gene: TRBD1; abundance: -; v_gene: TRBV7-2; len: 17; CDR3nt: TGTGCCAGCAGCCTCACAGGGGCCCTCTCTGGGGCCAACGTCCTGACTTTC; CDR3aa: CASSLTGALSGANVLTF
j_gene: TRBJ2-1; d_gene: -; abundance: -; v_gene: TRBV18; len: 11; CDR3nt: TGTGCCAGCTCACCCGGAACCGAGCAGTTCTTC; CDR3aa: CASSPGTEQFF
j_gene: TRBJ1-2; d_gene: -; abundance: -; v_gene: TRBV4-1; len: 16; CDR3nt: TGCGCCAGCAGCCAGCCCGCGGGGGCCTCTAACTATGGCTACACCTTC; CDR3aa: CASSQPAGASNYGYTF
j_gene: TRBJ2-7; d_gene: TRBD2; abundance: -; v_gene: TRBV18; len: 13; CDR3nt: TGTGCCAGCTCACCAGGGACTACCCGGGAGCAGTACTTC; CDR3aa: CASSPGTTREQYF
j_gene: TRBJ1-1; d_gene: TRBD1; abundance: -; v_gene: TRBV30; len: 18; CDR3nt: TGTGCCTGGAGTCCAAGGGGCAGGGGGGCAAAGGTATCCACTGAAGCTTTCTTT; CDR3aa: CAWSPRGRGAKVSTEAFF
j_gene: TRBJ2-7; d_gene: -; abundance: once; v_gene: TRBV30; len: 12; CDR3nt: TGTGCCTGGAGTGGACCCTCCGCGGAGCAGTACTTC; CDR3aa: CAWSGPSAEQYF
j_gene: TRBJ2-2; d_gene: TRBD2; abundance: few; v_gene: TRBV30; len: 18; CDR3nt: TGTGCCTGGAGTGGTGGGACTAGCGGGAGAGGGAACACCGGGGAGCTGTTTTTT; CDR3aa: CAWSGGTSGRGNTGELFF
j_gene: TRBJ1-5; d_gene: -; abundance: -; v_gene: TRBV21-1; len: 18; CDR3nt: TGTGCCAGCAGCAAGACGCCAACAGTGGTCCTCCCCAATCAGCCCCAGCATTTT; CDR3aa: CASSKTPTVVLPNQPQHF
j_gene: TRBJ2-2; d_gene: -; abundance: -; v_gene: TRBV27; len: 17; CDR3nt: TGTGCCAGCAGTCGACAGTCTCCACCTACGAACACCGGGGAGCTGTTTTTT; CDR3aa: CASSRQSPPTNTGELFF
j_gene: TRBJ1-3; d_gene: -; abundance: once; v_gene: TRBV4-1; len: 16; CDR3nt: TGCGCCAGCAGCCAAGGATCAGGTACTTCTGGAAACACCATATATTTT; CDR3aa: CASSQGSGTSGNTIYF
j_gene: TRBJ2-5; d_gene: -; abundance: -; v_gene: TRBV28; len: 15; CDR3nt: TGTGCCAGCAGCCTCCTCGGGGCTAGAGGAGAGACCCAGTACTTC; CDR3aa: CASSLLGARGETQYF
j_gene: TRBJ1-3; d_gene: -; abundance: -; v_gene: TRBV27; len: 14; CDR3nt: TGTGCCAGCAGTTTACATCGTTCTGGAAACACCATATATTTT; CDR3aa: CASSLHRSGNTIYF
j_gene: TRBJ2-1; d_gene: TRBD2; abundance: once; v_gene: TRBV7-2; len: 16; CDR3nt: TGTGCCAGCAGCTTACTAGCGGGAAGCTCCTACAATGAGCAGTTCTTC; CDR3aa: CASSLLAGSSYNEQFF
j_gene: TRBJ2-6; d_gene: -; abundance: few; v_gene: TRBV5-4; len: 16; CDR3nt: TGTGCCAGCAGCTTGGGGACGGACTCTGGGGCCAACGTCCTGACTTTC; CDR3aa: CASSLGTDSGANVLTF
j_gene: TRBJ1-4; d_gene: -; abundance: once; v_gene: TRBV6-1; len: 15; CDR3nt: TGTGCCAGCAGTGAAGCTAACAGGGTTTTAGAAAAACTGTTTTTT; CDR3aa: CASSEANRVLEKLFF
j_gene: TRBJ2-1; d_gene: TRBD1; abundance: -; v_gene: TRBV5-4; len: 15; CDR3nt: TGTGCCAGCAGCCTTCCCGGGACAGGGAACAATGAGCAGTTCTTC; CDR3aa: CASSLPGTGNNEQFF
j_gene: TRBJ1-4; d_gene: -; abundance: -; v_gene: TRBV18; len: 16; CDR3nt: TGTGCCAGCTCACCATCCTCGACACCGAGGGGTGAAAAACTGTTTTTT; CDR3aa: CASSPSSTPRGEKLFF
j_gene: TRBJ2-5; d_gene: TRBD2; abundance: -; v_gene: TRBV7-2; len: 19; CDR3nt: TGTGCCAGCAGCTCCGAAGGGGGACTAGCGGGAGGGATGCAAGAGACCCAGTACTTC; CDR3aa: CASSSEGGLAGGMQETQYF
j_gene: TRBJ2-7; d_gene: -; abundance: -; v_gene: TRBV19; len: 12; CDR3nt: TGTGCCAGTAGTCCTACAGGGTTCGAGCAGTACTTC; CDR3aa: CASSPTGFEQYF
j_gene: TRBJ1-5; d_gene: -; abundance: -; v_gene: TRBV19; len: 14; CDR3nt: TGTGCCAGTAGTATCCGTGGGGGGGATCAGCCCCAGCATTTT; CDR3aa: CASSIRGGDQPQHF
j_gene: TRBJ1-4; d_gene: -; abundance: -; v_gene: TRBV5-1; len: 15; CDR3nt: TGCGCCAGCAGCTTACAGAGGGGGAAGGATGAAAAACTGTTTTTT; CDR3aa: CASSLQRGKDEKLFF
j_gene: TRBJ1-3; d_gene: TRBD1; abundance: -; v_gene: TRBV6-1; len: 16; CDR3nt: TGTGCCAGCAGTGATTTACGGACAGGGACTGGAAACACCATATATTTT; CDR3aa: CASSDLRTGTGNTIYF
j_gene: TRBJ2-3; d_gene: -; abundance: -; v_gene: TRBV7-9; len: 16; CDR3nt: TGTGCCAGCAGCTTATCGGTGGCGGGTGGCTTCGATACGCAGTATTTT; CDR3aa: CASSLSVAGGFDTQYF
j_gene: TRBJ1-1; d_gene: -; abundance: -; v_gene: TRBV5-1; len: 13; CDR3nt: TGCGCCAGCAGCTTTAGGGTGAACACTGAAGCTTTCTTT; CDR3aa: CASSFRVNTEAFF
j_gene: TRBJ1-6; d_gene: -; abundance: few; v_gene: TRBV4-1; len: 14; CDR3nt: TGCGCCAGCAGACCGAGCTCCTATAATTCACCCCTCCACTTT; CDR3aa: CASRPSSYNSPLHF
j_gene: TRBJ2-1; d_gene: -; abundance: -; v_gene: TRBV7-2; len: 15; CDR3nt: TGTGCCAGCAGCAGCTCCGGGACAAAATACAATGAGCAGTTCTTC; CDR3aa: CASSSSGTKYNEQFF
j_gene: TRBJ1-2; d_gene: -; abundance: -; v_gene: TRBV7-2; len: 14; CDR3nt: TGTGCCAGCAGCTTAGACAGCTTAAACTATGGCTACACCTTC; CDR3aa: CASSLDSLNYGYTF
j_gene: TRBJ2-7; d_gene: -; abundance: -; v_gene: TRBV7-2; len: 15; CDR3nt: TGTGCCAGCAGCTTGGCGGGGGCCGTCTCCTACGAGCAGTACTTC; CDR3aa: CASSLAGAVSYEQYF
j_gene: TRBJ1-5; d_gene: -; abundance: many; v_gene: TRBV21-1; len: 15; CDR3nt: TGTGCCAGCAGCACTCCCAGGACGGAGAATCAGCCCCAGCATTTT; CDR3aa: CASSTPRTENQPQHF
j_gene: TRBJ1-4; d_gene: TRBD1; abundance: -; v_gene: TRBV7-6; len: 17; CDR3nt: TGTGCCAGCAGCTCCTCAACTCGGGGACAGGGTAATGAAAAACTGTTTTTT; CDR3aa: CASSSSTRGQGNEKLFF